This T cell receptor beta chain was sequenced for a study of cytomegalovirus exposure and HLA in healthy donors. Healthy donors of bone marrow made up the group. A multiplex PCR was run with 60 Vbeta primers and 13 Jbeta primers. The repertoire was sequenced with immunoSEQ multiplex PCR; TCRdb's copy has only in-frame clones and lacks some. This table has more than 75,000 clones, 70% to 80% appearing once. Source material: PBMCs. The clonotype was recovered from a man aged 35-49 years in good health and CMV-seropositive.

CDR3 sequence (DNA): TGTGCCAGCGGGGACAGGGGGCCTTCTGGGGCCAACGTCCTGACTTTC. Encoded protein: CASGDRGPSGANVLTF. The rearrangement links TRBV6-6 to TRBJ2-6; 12 bases align to TRBD1. CDR3 length: 16 amino acids. Germline CDR1 and CDR2: MNHNY and SVGAGI (reference sequence). V shed 8 bases and J 1 base; nucleotides not matched to a gene: 3.